Following are 3 T cell receptor beta chains from one sample sequenced in a study of shared clonotypes between healthy human individuals. Profiled with immunoSEQ multiplex PCR; TCRdb holds only in-frame clones, not every one. The table lists about half a million clones, 81% of them singletons. The sample was PBMCs. These receptors came from a middle-aged woman in good health. Some clones in this sample may be carry-over from other donors' samples.

The chain carries TRBV7-2 and TRBJ2-3, with 8 nucleotides matching TRBD2. V was clipped by 1 base and J by 6 bases; unmatched bases: 12. This CDR3 has 17 amino acids. The germline gives CDR1 SGHTA, CDR2 FQGNSA. CDR3 protein: CASSLVGPAGAGDTQYF. Written as DNA, the CDR3 is TGTGCCAGCAGCTTAGTCGGGCCAGCGGGAGCCGGCGATACGCAGTATTTT.

The genes are TRBV7-9 and TRBJ2-1; the match to TRBD2 covers 8 bases. Trimming cost V 3 bases and J 2 bases; bases outside gene matches: 6. CDR1 and CDR2 (germline): SEHNR, FQNEAQ (reference sequence). This CDR3 has 16 amino acids. CDR3: CASSFRGGSPYNEQFF. DNA of the CDR3: TGTGCCAGCAGCTTCCGCGGGGGGAGCCCCTACAATGAGCAGTTCTTC.

Concerning this clone itself: This sample includes further DNA sequences coding for the same CDR3. This rearrangement joins TRBV7-3 to TRBJ2-5, with a tentative D call TRBD1 (5 bases). The CDR3 is 14 amino acids. Germline assignment: CDR1 SGHTA and CDR2 FQGTGA. V was clipped by 1 base and J by 0 bases, with 6 bases between them. The CDR3 protein is CASSLSRDQETQYF. In DNA, the CDR3 is TGTGCCAGCAGCTTAAGCAGGGACCAAGAGACCCAGTACTTC.